This is a list of T cell receptor beta chains from one sample in a study of blood T cell repertoires in COVID-19. Sequenced by immunoSEQ multiplex PCR; TCRdb stores in-frame clones only, minus some. Of over 85,000 clones in the sample, around 90% were seen once. The sequencing sample was made of peripheral blood. The receptors derive from a male donor with acute or convalescent COVID-19. Both conserved end residues are part of each CDR3. D genes are given only for firm matches. Only some rows state a clone size, as once, few, many or a class for expanded clones.

abundance,j_gene,d_gene,v_gene,CDR3aa,CDR3nt
NA,TRBJ2-7,NA,TRBV7-9,CASSPQGGDYEQYF,TGTGCCAGCAGCCCCCAAGGAGGAGACTACGAGCAGTACTTC
NA,TRBJ1-2,NA,TRBV6-5,CASSKNPTGGGGYTF,TGTGCCAGCAGTAAAAACCCGACGGGGGGCGGTGGCTACACCTTC
NA,TRBJ1-1,NA,TRBV6-6,CASSPGATGAAF,TGTGCCAGCAGTCCGGGAGCGACCGGGGCAGCTTTT
NA,TRBJ2-7,NA,TRBV2,CASSSMPDLRVPPYEQYF,TGTGCCAGCAGTTCAATGCCTGACCTCCGGGTCCCACCCTACGAGCAGTACTTC
NA,TRBJ2-7,TRBD1,TRBV19,CASSPRGETGGRSYEQYF,TGTGCCAGTAGTCCCCGCGGAGAGACAGGGGGAAGGTCCTACGAGCAGTACTTC
NA,TRBJ1-2,NA,TRBV6-5,CASSYSGHSSGYGYTF,TGTGCCAGCAGTTACAGCGGGCATTCATCGGGCTATGGCTACACCTTC
NA,TRBJ1-2,NA,TRBV28,CASSSTTGLAAHGGYTF,TGTGCCAGCAGTTCGACAACAGGGCTCGCGGCCCATGGTGGCTACACCTTC
few,TRBJ1-6,NA,TRBV4-2,CASSQDSTVSMAPLHF,TGTGCCAGCAGCCAAGATTCTACGGTTAGTATGGCACCCCTCCACTTT
NA,TRBJ1-2,TRBD1,TRBV12-3/TRBV12-4,CASRLGQGYGYTF,TGTGCCAGCAGACTGGGACAGGGCTATGGCTACACCTTC
NA,TRBJ1-2,NA,TRBV7-2,CASSLAGGAQGYTF,TGTGCCAGCAGCTTAGCTGGGGGGGCCCAAGGCTACACCTTC
NA,TRBJ1-4,NA,TRBV15,CATSRAGVFEKLFF,TGTGCCACCAGCAGGGCAGGGGTGTTTGAAAAACTGTTTTTT
once,TRBJ1-1,NA,TRBV18,CASSPGTIPEAFF,TGTGCCAGCTCACCAGGTACAATCCCTGAAGCTTTCTTT
NA,TRBJ1-1,NA,TRBV7-8,CASSFGQMNTEAFF,TGTGCCAGCAGCTTTGGACAGATGAACACTGAAGCTTTCTTT
NA,TRBJ2-6,NA,TRBV30,CACQTGPGANVLTF,TGTGCCTGTCAAACAGGGCCTGGGGCCAACGTCCTGACTTTC
few,TRBJ1-2,TRBD1,TRBV5-1,CASSPQGQGYTF,TGCGCCAGCAGCCCACAGGGACAGGGCTACACCTTC
NA,TRBJ1-3,NA,TRBV19,CASSSTDSVGNTIYF,TGTGCCAGTAGCTCGACGGACTCTGTTGGAAACACCATATATTTT
NA,TRBJ1-2,NA,TRBV10-1,CASTPTDGYTF,TGCGCCAGCACTCCTACAGATGGCTACACCTTC
NA,TRBJ1-6,NA,TRBV6-4,CASLWTLNSPLHF,TGTGCCAGCCTCTGGACACTAAATTCACCCCTCCACTTT
NA,TRBJ1-1,NA,TRBV7-2,CASSLEGQRRAEAFF,TGTGCCAGCAGCTTAGAGGGACAACGACGTGCTGAAGCTTTCTTT
NA,TRBJ1-1,NA,TRBV13,CASSQVGGKNTEAFF,TGTGCCAGCAGCCAGGTCGGGGGGAAGAACACTGAAGCTTTCTTT
NA,TRBJ2-3,TRBD2,TRBV7-8,CASSLPGGSDTQYF,TGTGCCAGCAGCTTACCGGGAGGGTCAGATACGCAGTATTTT
few,TRBJ1-1,NA,TRBV27,CASSLGLGATEAFF,TGTGCCAGCAGTTTGGGTCTGGGGGCCACTGAAGCTTTCTTT
NA,TRBJ2-1,TRBD1,TRBV12-3/TRBV12-4,CASGRQGHFGQFF,TGTGCCAGCGGCAGACAGGGGCATTTTGGGCAGTTCTTC
NA,TRBJ2-1,TRBD2,TRBV6-5,CASSTSGGGNEQFF,TGTGCCAGCAGTACTAGCGGGGGTGGCAATGAGCAGTTCTTC
NA,TRBJ1-3,NA,TRBV18,CASSPLDSSSGNTIYF,TGTGCCAGCTCACCACTAGACAGCAGCTCTGGAAACACCATATATTTT
NA,TRBJ1-2,TRBD1,TRBV11-2,CASSSSGTGSFRKAGYTF,TGTGCCAGCAGCTCCTCCGGGACAGGGAGTTTCAGGAAAGCTGGCTACACCTTC
NA,TRBJ1-1,NA,TRBV30,CAWSSGTPNTEAFF,TGTGCCTGGAGTTCCGGGACACCGAACACTGAAGCTTTCTTT
NA,TRBJ1-4,TRBD1,TRBV6-5,CASSGQAVYEKLFF,TGTGCCAGCAGCGGACAGGCCGTATACGAAAAACTGTTTTTT
NA,TRBJ1-5,NA,TRBV16,CASSRDTRNQPQHF,TGTGCCAGCAGCAGGGACACTCGCAATCAGCCCCAGCATTTT
NA,TRBJ1-4,NA,TRBV19,CASSPPGEKLFF,TGTGCCAGTAGTCCCCCAGGTGAAAAACTGTTTTTT
once,TRBJ2-3,NA,TRBV15,CATSARAASLVYTQYF,TGTGCCACCAGCGCCCGGGCAGCTAGCCTGGTTTATACGCAGTATTTT
NA,TRBJ2-7,TRBD1,TRBV29-1,CSVTGGRLYEQYF,TGCAGCGTCACAGGGGGACGCCTCTACGAGCAGTACTTC
NA,TRBJ2-1,NA,TRBV12-3/TRBV12-4,CASSFLGEQFF,TGTGCCAGCAGTTTTCTCGGTGAGCAGTTCTTC
NA,TRBJ1-2,TRBD1,TRBV6-5,CASRGTGGGYTF,TGTGCCAGCAGGGGGACAGGGGGTGGCTACACCTTC
NA,TRBJ1-5,TRBD1,TRBV6-5,CASRDGTGDNQPQHF,TGTGCCAGCAGGGACGGAACAGGGGACAATCAGCCCCAGCATTTT
NA,TRBJ2-5,NA,TRBV5-4,CAGSFGTGYGETQYF,TGTGCCGGCAGCTTCGGTACAGGGTATGGGGAGACCCAGTACTTC
NA,TRBJ2-3,NA,TRBV27,CASSPRAGTDTQYF,TGTGCCAGCAGTCCGAGGGCTGGGACAGATACGCAGTATTTT
NA,TRBJ2-3,TRBD2,TRBV5-1,CASSLRASGGSTDTQYF,TGCGCCAGCAGCTTGAGGGCTAGCGGGGGGAGCACAGATACGCAGTATTTT
NA,TRBJ2-1,TRBD2,TRBV11-2,CASRPTSGGRDNEQFF,TGTGCCAGCAGACCGACTAGCGGGGGTCGGGACAATGAGCAGTTCTTC
NA,TRBJ2-2,TRBD2,TRBV6-5,CASRSGGAWGELFF,TGTGCCAGCAGGAGCGGGGGGGCCTGGGGGGAGCTGTTTTTT
NA,TRBJ1-4,NA,TRBV12-3/TRBV12-4,CASSRGQDEKLFF,TGTGCCAGCAGTCGGGGTCAGGATGAAAAACTGTTTTTT
NA,TRBJ1-2,TRBD1,TRBV5-1,CASSFQGASGYTF,TGCGCCAGCAGCTTCCAGGGGGCATCAGGCTACACCTTC
NA,TRBJ1-2,TRBD1,TRBV24-1,CATSDPSGQGNYGYTF,TGTGCCACCAGTGACCCCTCGGGACAGGGTAACTATGGCTACACCTTC
NA,TRBJ2-5,TRBD2,TRBV11-2,CASSLRIPSGGYETQYF,TGTGCCAGCAGCTTACGGATCCCTAGCGGGGGGTACGAGACCCAGTACTTC
NA,TRBJ1-1,TRBD1,TRBV6-6,CAAVSGQMNTEAFF,TGTGCCGCCGTATCGGGACAGATGAACACTGAAGCTTTCTTT
NA,TRBJ2-7,TRBD1,TRBV7-8,CASSLALTGGRYEQYF,TGTGCCAGCAGCTTAGCGCTGACAGGGGGTCGATACGAGCAGTACTTC
once,TRBJ2-7,TRBD1,TRBV6-5,CASSYGTGFYEQYF,TGTGCCAGCAGTTATGGGACAGGCTTCTACGAGCAGTACTTC
few,TRBJ2-5,TRBD1,TRBV6-5,CASSSSDRGRLETQYF,TGTGCCAGCAGTTCCTCGGACAGGGGGCGTTTGGAGACCCAGTACTTC
NA,TRBJ1-1,NA,TRBV18,CASSPIEGLNTEAFF,TGTGCCAGCTCACCCATCGAGGGATTGAACACTGAAGCTTTCTTT
NA,TRBJ2-1,TRBD1,TRBV24-1,CATSDVDRGSYNEQFF,TGTGCCACCAGTGATGTTGACAGGGGATCCTACAATGAGCAGTTCTTC
NA,TRBJ2-3,NA,TRBV11-3,CASSLIVGTLDTQYF,TGTGCCAGCAGCCTCATAGTGGGGACTCTTGATACGCAGTATTTT